A selection of T cell receptor beta chains follows, all from one sample in a study of control samples from healthy donors and cancer patients. Clones were read by immunoSEQ multiplex PCR, and TCRdb kept only the in-frame ones, dropping some. The sample records about 51,000 clones, over 70% being singletons. The specimen was blood. Source of these receptors: a man aged 65 to 85 in good health. CDR3s include the opening cysteine and the closing phenylalanine or tryptophan. The D gene is left open where the match is weak. Rows may omit the clone size; those that give it use once, few, many or a size class.

j_call: TRBJ2-7; d_call: TRBD2; clone_size: -; v_call: TRBV19; cdr3_length: 17; cdr3_aa: CASSTTGTSSVNYEQYF; cdr3_nt: TGTGCCAGTAGTACAACCGGGACTAGCTCTGTGAACTACGAGCAGTACTTC
j_call: TRBJ1-1; d_call: -; clone_size: -; v_call: TRBV3-1/TRBV3-2; cdr3_length: 13; cdr3_aa: CASSQTDNTEAFF; cdr3_nt: TGTGCCAGCAGCCAGACAGATAACACTGAAGCTTTCTTT
j_call: TRBJ1-4; d_call: -; clone_size: -; v_call: TRBV7-2; cdr3_length: 15; cdr3_aa: CASSLSGLPEEKLFF; cdr3_nt: TGTGCCAGCAGCTTATCAGGTTTACCGGAAGAAAAACTGTTTTTT
j_call: TRBJ1-2; d_call: TRBD1; clone_size: -; v_call: TRBV3-1/TRBV3-2; cdr3_length: 13; cdr3_aa: CASSPTGWYGYTF; cdr3_nt: TGTGCCAGCAGCCCGACAGGGTGGTATGGCTACACCTTC
j_call: TRBJ2-6; d_call: TRBD1; clone_size: -; v_call: TRBV10-2; cdr3_length: 17; cdr3_aa: CASSERGLGPGANVLTF; cdr3_nt: TGCGCCAGCAGTGAGAGGGGGCTAGGTCCTGGGGCCAACGTCCTGACTTTC
j_call: TRBJ1-1; d_call: -; clone_size: once; v_call: TRBV19; cdr3_length: 15; cdr3_aa: CASRTYRRGSTEAFF; cdr3_nt: TGTGCCAGTAGGACATACAGGAGGGGGAGCACTGAAGCTTTCTTT
j_call: TRBJ1-1; d_call: -; clone_size: once; v_call: TRBV5-4; cdr3_length: 16; cdr3_aa: CASSLDRRGAHTEAFF; cdr3_nt: TGTGCCAGCAGCTTGGATCGGAGGGGCGCCCACACTGAAGCTTTCTTT
j_call: TRBJ1-2; d_call: -; clone_size: once; v_call: TRBV4-2; cdr3_length: 15; cdr3_aa: CASSQDPTQIDGYTF; cdr3_nt: TGTGCCAGCAGCCAAGATCCCACCCAAATCGATGGCTACACCTTC
j_call: TRBJ1-1; d_call: TRBD1; clone_size: -; v_call: TRBV18; cdr3_length: 17; cdr3_aa: CASSPPEGQGASTEAFF; cdr3_nt: TGTGCCAGCTCACCACCGGAGGGACAGGGGGCGAGTACTGAAGCTTTCTTT
j_call: TRBJ2-1; d_call: TRBD2; clone_size: -; v_call: TRBV7-7; cdr3_length: 16; cdr3_aa: CASSSEQREGYNEQFF; cdr3_nt: TGTGCTAGCAGCTCGGAACAGCGGGAGGGCTACAATGAGCAGTTCTTC
j_call: TRBJ2-5; d_call: -; clone_size: -; v_call: TRBV18; cdr3_length: 14; cdr3_aa: CASSESLVTETQYF; cdr3_nt: TGTGCCAGCTCAGAAAGTCTAGTAACTGAGACCCAGTACTTC
j_call: TRBJ1-5; d_call: -; clone_size: -; v_call: TRBV4-2; cdr3_length: 15; cdr3_aa: CASSQVLQGNQPQHF; cdr3_nt: TGTGCCAGCAGCCAGGTCTTGCAGGGGAATCAGCCCCAGCATTTT
j_call: TRBJ1-2; d_call: -; clone_size: -; v_call: TRBV7-8; cdr3_length: 16; cdr3_aa: CASSLVGGWDVYGYTF; cdr3_nt: TGTGCCAGCAGCTTAGTTGGGGGGTGGGATGTCTATGGCTACACCTTC
j_call: TRBJ1-2; d_call: -; clone_size: -; v_call: TRBV5-4; cdr3_length: 14; cdr3_aa: CASSLDPENYGYTF; cdr3_nt: TGTGCCAGCAGCTTGGACCCAGAAAACTATGGCTACACCTTC
j_call: TRBJ2-1; d_call: -; clone_size: -; v_call: TRBV7-2; cdr3_length: 14; cdr3_aa: CASSLGGWNNEQFF; cdr3_nt: TGTGCCAGCAGCTTAGGAGGATGGAACAATGAGCAGTTCTTC
j_call: TRBJ1-2; d_call: -; clone_size: -; v_call: TRBV15; cdr3_length: 16; cdr3_aa: CATSRDDGGLNYGYTF; cdr3_nt: TGTGCCACCAGCAGAGATGATGGGGGTCTAAACTATGGCTACACCTTC
j_call: TRBJ2-5; d_call: TRBD2; clone_size: -; v_call: TRBV3-1/TRBV3-2; cdr3_length: 15; cdr3_aa: CASTFLAGRQETQYF; cdr3_nt: TGTGCCAGCACCTTTCTAGCGGGGCGTCAAGAGACCCAGTACTTC
j_call: TRBJ1-3; d_call: -; clone_size: -; v_call: TRBV28; cdr3_length: 15; cdr3_aa: CASSEIDINGNTIYF; cdr3_nt: TGTGCCAGCAGTGAAATCGACATTAATGGAAACACCATATATTTT
j_call: TRBJ1-1; d_call: -; clone_size: -; v_call: TRBV7-9; cdr3_length: 13; cdr3_aa: CASSITGGTEAFF; cdr3_nt: TGTGCCAGCAGCATTACCGGGGGCACTGAAGCTTTCTTT
j_call: TRBJ2-7; d_call: -; clone_size: -; v_call: TRBV28; cdr3_length: 16; cdr3_aa: CASSPNDRRKPYEQYF; cdr3_nt: TGTGCCAGCAGTCCCAACGACAGGCGAAAACCCTACGAGCAGTACTTC
j_call: TRBJ1-2; d_call: -; clone_size: -; v_call: TRBV19; cdr3_length: 15; cdr3_aa: CASRSRDTATYGYTF; cdr3_nt: TGTGCCAGTAGGAGCCGGGACACGGCTACCTATGGCTACACCTTC
j_call: TRBJ2-1; d_call: TRBD2; clone_size: -; v_call: TRBV15; cdr3_length: 16; cdr3_aa: CATSRDGTNAYNEQFF; cdr3_nt: TGTGCCACCAGCAGAGATGGGACTAATGCCTACAATGAGCAGTTCTTC
j_call: TRBJ1-3; d_call: -; clone_size: -; v_call: TRBV4-1; cdr3_length: 15; cdr3_aa: CASSRQQVRENTIYF; cdr3_nt: TGCGCCAGCAGCCGTCAACAGGTACGAGAAAACACCATATATTTT
j_call: TRBJ2-3; d_call: -; clone_size: -; v_call: TRBV30; cdr3_length: 11; cdr3_aa: CAWGSLDTQYF; cdr3_nt: TGTGCCTGGGGGAGTTTGGATACGCAGTATTTT
j_call: TRBJ2-1; d_call: TRBD2; clone_size: -; v_call: TRBV27; cdr3_length: 14; cdr3_aa: CASSFPGGADEQFF; cdr3_nt: TGTGCCAGCAGTTTCCCCGGGGGGGCGGATGAGCAGTTCTTC